These 22 T cell receptor beta chains came from one sample sequenced in a study of pediatric ulcerative colitis. Rectal tissue came from one to two pinch biopsies taken at colonoscopy. Generated by immunoSEQ multiplex PCR, the TCRdb table keeps only in-frame clones and is missing some. The sample lists 15,000 to 20,000 clones, 70% to 80% occurring once. What was sequenced was gut tissue. These receptors were collected from a boy younger than 18 who was a control in a study of pediatric ulcerative colitis.

This chain links TRBV5-6 with TRBJ1-2, with D possibly being TRBD1 (6 bases). Per the germline V gene, CDR1 is SGHDT and CDR2 is YYEEEE. This CDR3 has 12 amino acids. V lost 0 bases, J lost 9 bases, and 9 bases lay in between. The CDR3 nucleotides read TGTGCCAGCAGCTTGGGGCAGGGGCGCTACACCTTC. Translating it yields CASSLGQGRYTF.

Written as DNA, the CDR3 is TGTGCCAGCAGCGGATCCGGGACCCAGGCTGGAAACACCATATATTTT. This gives the protein CASSGSGTQAGNTIYF. The chain combines TRBV7-2 with TRBJ1-3; D might be TRBD1 (5 bases). CDR3 length equals 16 residues. Per germline, CDR1 SGHTA and CDR2 FQGNSA. V lost 5 bases, J lost 2 bases, and 16 bases lay in between.

Worth noting for this clone: The identical CDR3 is also encoded by other nucleotide sequences in the sample. The CDR3 region has the DNA TGTGCCAGCAGCTCACAGGGGGGGACTGAAGCTTTCTTT. This sequence encodes CASSSQGGTEAFF. The V call is TRBV7-6, the J call TRBJ1-1, with TRBD1 identical over 8 bases. The germline V gene encodes CDR1 SGHVS and CDR2 FNYEAQ. V was pared by 4 bases and J by 5 bases, with 3 bases of the junction left unmatched. The length of the CDR3 is 13 residues.

Only a few counts were recorded for this clone. J is TRBJ1-5 and V is TRBV19; possible D gene TRBD1, 6 bases. Germline loops: CDR1 LNHDA, CDR2 SQIVND (reference sequence). Trimming left V 7 bases short and J 4 bases short, with 20 bases between. The CDR3 is 16 amino acids. The CDR3 DNA follows: TGTGCCAGTACCCTTCGACAGGTCCTAAATAATCAGCCCCAGCATTTT. Protein product: CASTLRQVLNNQPQHF.

V is TRBV9 and J is TRBJ2-7, with D perhaps TRBD2 (6 bases). Between the trimmed V and J ends, which lost 0 bases and 4 bases, there was a span of 14 bases. The CDR3 contains 15 residues. Germline values: CDR1 SGDLS, CDR2 YYNGEE. CDR3 DNA sequence: TGTGCCAGCAGCGTAGGGCCCAGCGGGTGGTACGAGCAGTACTTC. It specifies CASSVGPSGWYEQYF. Full variable domain (outside the CDR3, taken from reference TRBV9 and TRBJ2-7): DSGVTQTPKHLITATGQRVTLRCSPRSGDLSVYWYQQSLDQGLQFLIQYYNGEERAKGNILERFSAQQFPDLHSELNLSSLELGDSALYFCASSVGPSGWYEQYFGPGTRLTVT.

This clone was observed a handful of times. The chain employs TRBV20-1 and TRBJ2-1; maybe TRBD2 (6 bases). This CDR3 has 11 residues. The V end lost 4 bases, the J end lost 8 bases, and 9 bases lay between the germline ends. Per germline, CDR1 DFQATT and CDR2 SNEGSKA (reference sequence). The CDR3 region is CSATSDDEQFF. The CDR3 region has the DNA TGCAGTGCTACTAGCGACGATGAGCAGTTCTTC.

This rearrangement joins TRBV5-1 to TRBJ2-3; 10 bases are a match to TRBD2. Germline CDR1 reads SGHRS; CDR2 reads YFSETQ. With V trimmed by 2 bases and J by 4 bases, 7 bases remained unmatched. The CDR3 runs 16 residues. The CDR3 loop is CASSFGLAASADTQYF. Written as DNA, the CDR3 is TGCGCCAGCAGCTTCGGACTAGCGGCTTCGGCAGATACGCAGTATTTT. Full variable domain (rest looked up from reference TRBV5-1 and TRBJ2-3): KAGVTQTPRYLIKTRGQQVTLSCSPISGHRSVSWYQQTPGQGLQFLFEYFSETQRNKGNFPGRFSGRQFSNSRSEMNVSTLELGDSALYLCASSFGLAASADTQYFGPGTRLTVL.

This rearrangement joins TRBV11-2 to TRBJ1-6; D is possibly TRBD1 (5 bases). Germline CDR1 SGHAT, CDR2 FQNNGV. The CDR3 runs to 14 residues. V lost 2 bases and J 4 bases, leaving 6 bases between the germline ends. The CDR3 coding sequence is TGTGCCAGCAGCTTACCAGGGTATAATTCACCCCTCCACTTT. Protein sequence: CASSLPGYNSPLHF.

The table lists this clone with a few counts. CDR3 DNA: TGTGCCAGCAGTGAAGCGCGACAGGGAATTGGTGGAAACACCATATATTTT. This encodes CASSEARQGIGGNTIYF. The chain carries TRBV6-1 and TRBJ1-3, with 7 bases aligning to TRBD1. The V gene end was trimmed by 0 bases and the J gene end by 3 bases; junction bases not matched to a gene: 8. This CDR3 comprises 17 residues. Germline loops: CDR1 MNHNS, CDR2 SASEGT.

This clone was seen just once. CDR3 DNA sequence: TGTGCCAGCAGTTCGGCAGGGGGCCTGTACAATGAGCAGTTCTTC. Translating gives CASSSAGGLYNEQFF. The rearrangement joins TRBV27 to TRBJ2-1; 8 bases are a match to TRBD1. Trimming at V came to 4 bases and at J to 4 bases, leaving 6 bases not matched to a gene. The V gene's germline CDR1 is MNHEY and CDR2 SMNVEV (reference sequence). The CDR3 covers 15 residues.

In this sample, this clone turned up a few times. The chain carries TRBV6-6 and TRBJ1-5; the match to TRBD1 covers 7 bases. The length of the CDR3 is 16 residues. J was trimmed by 3 bases and V by 2 bases; bases with no gene match: 7. Germline-derived CDR1 and CDR2 are MNHNY and SVGAGI (reference sequence). This CDR3 is CASSYTAGQHNQPQHF. The CDR3 nucleotides are TGTGCCAGCAGTTACACAGCGGGACAGCACAATCAGCCCCAGCATTTT.

This clone is labeled as medium-sized (0.01 to 0.1%). The rearrangement uses TRBV29-1 and TRBJ2-1, with 7 bases fitting TRBD1. J lost 6 bases, V lost 4 bases, and 15 bases had no gene match. This CDR3 comprises 16 residues. The germline V gene has CDR1 SQVTM and CDR2 ANQGSEA. The DNA for the CDR3 is TGCAGCGTTGCATTCCGGACAGGCATACTTTTCAATGAGCAGTTCTTC. Its translation is CSVAFRTGILFNEQFF.

This rearrangement joins TRBV7-2 to TRBJ2-7, with a tentative D call TRBD2 (7 bases). The CDR3 loop spans 16 amino acids. Looked up from germline, CDR1 is SGHTA and CDR2 is FQGNSA. V lost 0 bases to trimming and J lost 6 bases, with 18 bases between them. CDR3 bases: TGTGCCAGCAGCTTAGCACCCAACCCGGCGGGGGCCGAGCAGTACTTC. Translating gives CASSLAPNPAGAEQYF.

This chain connects TRBV2 to TRBJ2-7; D might be TRBD1 (6 bases). This CDR3 has 14 amino acids. In germline, CDR1 is SNHLY, CDR2 FYNNEI. Between the trimmed V and J ends, which lost 6 bases and 0 bases, there was a span of 12 bases. The CDR3 sequence is CASRARGNSYEQYF. Written as DNA, the CDR3 is TGTGCCAGCAGGGCAAGGGGGAACTCCTACGAGCAGTACTTC.

J is TRBJ2-1 and V is TRBV5-1; perhaps D is TRBD1 or TRBD2 (5 bases each). Trimming removed 0 bases from V and 8 bases from J, with 18 bases in between. The V gene's germline CDR1 is SGHRS and CDR2 YFSETQ. This CDR3 is 16 amino acids long. The CDR3: CASSLDGRGRGDEQFF. As DNA, the CDR3 is TGCGCCAGCAGCTTGGATGGTCGGGGCCGGGGAGATGAGCAGTTCTTC.

The rearrangement uses TRBV21-1 and TRBJ2-1; no check of the table's D call, TRBD2, against the DNA was made. TRBV21-1 is a documented pseudogene. The CDR3 totals 14 residues. CDR3 loop: CASSKEGANNEQFF. CDR3 in DNA: TGTGCCAGCAGCAAAGAGGGAGCAAACAATGAGCAGTTCTTC.

The chain has TRBV19 and TRBJ1-1; possibly TRBD1 for D (6 bases). Trimming removed 10 bases from V and 5 bases from J, with 17 bases in between. CDR1 and CDR2 (germline): LNHDA, SQIVND (reference sequence). This CDR3 is 13 amino acids long. CDR3 region: CATLYREGTEAFF. The CDR3 DNA reads as TGTGCCACCCTTTACAGGGAGGGTACTGAAGCTTTCTTT.

The chain uses TRBV6-5 and TRBJ1-2; 8 bases map to TRBD1. Trimming cost V 7 bases and J 4 bases; bases outside gene matches: 2. CDR1 and CDR2 (germline): MNHEY, SVGAGI. This CDR3 comprises 12 residues. CDR3 in amino acids: CASTGTGYGYTF. CDR3 nucleotides: TGTGCCAGCACCGGGACAGGCTATGGCTACACCTTC.

In its sample, this clone is medium-sized (0.01 to 0.1%). V and J are TRBV7-3 and TRBJ2-7, with D unresolved. The germline V gene encodes CDR1 SGHTA and CDR2 FQGTGA. V lost 3 bases to trimming and J lost 3 bases, with 9 bases between them. The CDR3 consists of 13 residues. The CDR3 DNA reads as TGTGCCAGCAGCTTTACGTACGGCTACGAGCAGTACTTC. Translated: CASSFTYGYEQYF.

J is TRBJ2-2 and V is TRBV5-1, with D possibly TRBD2 on 7 matching bases. The V gene's germline CDR1 is SGHRS and CDR2 YFSETQ. The CDR3 sequence is 16 residues long. Trimming took off 0 bases at V and 6 bases at J, with 15 bases between the two ends. The CDR3: CASSLEHRGAAGELFF. CDR3 nucleotides: TGCGCCAGCAGCTTGGAGCATCGGGGGGCGGCCGGGGAGCTGTTTTTT.

The CDR3: CASSQTGTVSTEAFF. CDR3 in DNA: TGTGCCAGCAGTCAAACCGGGACAGTAAGCACTGAAGCTTTCTTT. The V and J genes are TRBV28 and TRBJ1-1, with TRBD1 matching over 7 bases. From germline, CDR1 is MDHEN and CDR2 SYDVKM. This CDR3 contains 15 residues. With V trimmed by 5 bases and J by 4 bases, 10 bases remained unmatched.

The V gene is TRBV7-8, the J gene TRBJ2-1; D is uncertain. Germline V gene lookup returns CDR1 SGHVS and CDR2 FQNEAQ. Trimming shortened V by 4 bases and J by 4 bases, and 14 bases separated the two germline ends. CDR3 length: 15 residues. The CDR3 protein is CASSSPRTEYNEQFF. The DNA for the CDR3 is TGTGCCAGCAGCTCCCCCCGTACAGAGTACAATGAGCAGTTCTTC. The whole variable domain, remainder taken from reference TRBV7-8 and TRBJ2-1, is GAGVSQSPRYKVAKRGQDVALRCDPISGHVSLFWYQQALGQGPEFLTYFQNEAQLDKSGLPSDRFFAERPEGSVSTLKIQRTQQEDSAVYLCASSSPRTEYNEQFFGPGTRLTVL.